This TCR beta chain was documented in a study of CXCR3-negative and CXCR3-positive naive CD8 T cells. The study, taken as a whole, reports: Both naive subsets had comparably high diversity; memory CD8+ cells much lower. For CXCR3-positive naive cells, TRB CDR3s were more hydrophobic than those of CXCR3-negative naive cells.

To note about this clonotype: Its matching antigen is unknown.

Through 5' RACE with UMI labels, the TRB cDNA libraries were prepared. For each CDR3 protein, TCRdb gives one entry from its re-call of the 5' RACE reads, without DNA. The sample spans about 98,000 distinct CDR3 sequences; the ten largest clones claim less than 1%. This CDR3 comprises 15 residues. Germline lookup yields CDR1 MNHEY and CDR2 SVGAGI. What was sequenced was naive CXCR3+ CD8+ T cells from blood. Subset here: CD45RO-CCR7+CD27+CD95- naive CD8+ T cells expressing CXCR3 (TNR3+). V usage is TRBV6-5 and J usage is TRBJ2-1; TCRdb outputs TRBD2, but without DNA this stays unchecked. The sequence derives from a human donor in good health. Some clones in this sample may be carry-over from other donors' samples. This chain's CDR3 is CASRVAESSYNEQFF.